Listed here is a single T cell receptor (beta chain). Its antigen is undetermined. The germline V gene encodes CDR1 SEHNR and CDR2 FQNEAQ (reference sequence). Trimming removed 5 bases at V and 9 bases at J, with 10 bases between. The CDR3 consists of 12 residues. The sample belongs to a study of CD8 T cells in ankylosing spondylitis. Study results and limitations: Several highly homologous variants made up a TCR beta motif that seemed to typify ankylosing spondylitis blood. Disease-linked clones were reportedly significantly enriched in matched ankylosing spondylitis synovial fluid. Earlier studies detected some motif variants in reactive arthritis synovial fluid and blood.

The authors made TCR beta libraries by quantitative 5'-RACE with molecular barcodes. TCRdb reanalysed the 5' RACE reads using MiXCR and keeps one entry per CDR3 protein. The sample holds around 220,000 distinct CDR3 sequences, around 18% seen once. The chain uses TRBV7-9 and TRBJ2-2, with D perhaps TRBD1 or TRBD2 (5 bases each). Sequenced sample: blood, either unsorted or a sorted T cell fraction (not recorded which). The TCR was taken from a male donor with ankylosing spondylitis. This CDR3 reads CASSPGPWELFF. In DNA, the CDR3 is TGTGCCAGCAGCCCGGGACCTTGGGAGCTGTTTTTT. Complete variable domain (other parts from reference TRBV7-9 and TRBJ2-2): DTGVSQNPRHKITKRGQNVTFRCDPISEHNRLYWYRQTLGQGPEFLTYFQNEAQLEKSRLLSDRFSAERPKGSFSTLEIQRTEQGDSAMYLCASSPGPWELFFGEGSRLTVL.